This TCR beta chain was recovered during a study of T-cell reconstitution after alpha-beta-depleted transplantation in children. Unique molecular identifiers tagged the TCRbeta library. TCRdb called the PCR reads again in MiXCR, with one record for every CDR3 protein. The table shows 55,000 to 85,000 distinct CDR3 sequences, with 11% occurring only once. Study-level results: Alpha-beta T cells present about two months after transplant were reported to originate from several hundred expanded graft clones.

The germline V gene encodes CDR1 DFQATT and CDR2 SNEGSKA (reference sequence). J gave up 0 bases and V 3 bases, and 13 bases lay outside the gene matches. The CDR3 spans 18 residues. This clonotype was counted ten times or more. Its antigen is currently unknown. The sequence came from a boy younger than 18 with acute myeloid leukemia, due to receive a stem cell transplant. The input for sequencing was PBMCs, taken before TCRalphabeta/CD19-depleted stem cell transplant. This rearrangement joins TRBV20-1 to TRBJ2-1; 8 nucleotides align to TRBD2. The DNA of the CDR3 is TGCAGTGCTAGCCGGAGCGGGGGAACTCTTAGCTCCTACAATGAGCAGTTCTTC. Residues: CSASRSGGTLSSYNEQFF.